A selection of T cell receptor beta chains follows, all from one sample in a study of blood T cell repertoires in COVID-19. The data were produced by immunoSEQ multiplex PCR, yet TCRdb's version contains in-frame clones alone and is incomplete. The sample yields around 200,000 clones, 65% to 80% seen once. Sequencing input: peripheral blood. These receptors originate from a woman aged 50 to 60 with acute or convalescent COVID-19. CDR3s include the opening cysteine and the closing phenylalanine or tryptophan. The order of the fields is D gene, V gene, J gene, clone size, CDR3 protein, CDR3 DNA. The D gene is left open where the match is weak. Clone size is stated in some rows and not others, as once, few, many or a class when expanded.

-	TRBV28	TRBJ1-2	once	CASSRRGTTASNYGYTF	TGTGCCAGCAGCCGCAGAGGTACGACAGCCTCTAACTATGGCTACACCTTC
TRBD1	TRBV30	TRBJ1-6	-	CAWSLPGTGNSPLHF	TGTGCCTGGAGCCTTCCAGGGACAGGGAATTCACCCCTCCACTTT
TRBD1	TRBV29-1	TRBJ1-2	-	CSVHVRQGGYTF	TGCAGCGTTCACGTCCGACAGGGAGGCTACACCTTC
-	TRBV6-5	TRBJ2-1	once	CASSYSWTEQFF	TGTGCCAGCAGTTACTCCTGGACAGAACAGTTCTTC
-	TRBV19	TRBJ2-7	-	CASFATGTYEQYF	TGTGCCAGCTTCGCGACAGGAACGTACGAGCAGTACTTC
-	TRBV6-6	TRBJ2-7	-	CASSQGMRSYEQYF	TGTGCCAGCAGTCAGGGGATGCGGAGCTACGAGCAGTACTTC
TRBD1	TRBV28	TRBJ2-1	-	CASPRDREASEQFF	TGTGCCAGCCCCCGGGACAGGGAGGCTTCTGAGCAGTTCTTC
-	TRBV10-1	TRBJ2-7	once	CASSESAAKYEQYF	TGCGCCAGCAGTGAGTCGGCGGCCAAATACGAGCAGTACTTC
-	TRBV3-1/TRBV3-2	TRBJ2-3	-	CASSQDWAKADTQYF	TGTGCCAGCAGCCAAGATTGGGCCAAAGCAGATACGCAGTATTTT
TRBD1	TRBV9	TRBJ2-5	-	CASSVASRQGQETQYF	TGTGCCAGCAGCGTAGCGAGCCGACAGGGCCAAGAGACCCAGTACTTC
TRBD2	TRBV7-8	TRBJ2-1	-	CASSSAGTSGYNEQFF	TGTGCCAGCAGTTCCGCCGGGACTAGCGGGTACAATGAGCAGTTCTTC
-	TRBV5-8	TRBJ2-4	-	CASTRGRAGAKNIQYF	TGTGCCAGCACCCGAGGTCGTGCGGGGGCCAAAAACATTCAGTACTTC
TRBD1	TRBV7-9	TRBJ2-7	-	CASSFAGQGGKQYF	TGTGCCAGCAGCTTCGCGGGACAGGGAGGAAAGCAGTACTTC
-	TRBV19	TRBJ2-5	-	CASSTRGETQYF	TGTGCCAGTAGTACCAGGGGAGAGACCCAGTACTTC
TRBD1	TRBV28	TRBJ1-3	-	CASSLISGGQATGNTIYF	TGTGCCAGCAGTTTAATATCAGGGGGACAGGCGACTGGAAACACCATATATTTT
-	TRBV11-3	TRBJ2-3	-	CASSLDIRRGAPDTQYF	TGTGCCAGCAGCTTAGATATTAGGCGGGGCGCCCCGGATACGCAGTATTTT
-	TRBV19	TRBJ2-5	-	CASSIMAGPETQYF	TGTGCCAGTAGTATTATGGCGGGGCCGGAGACCCAGTACTTC
TRBD1	TRBV18	TRBJ2-6	once	CASSPITSGTGPTGANVLTF	TGTGCCAGCTCACCTATCACCTCCGGGACAGGCCCTACTGGGGCCAACGTCCTGACTTTC
-	TRBV18	TRBJ2-1	-	CASSPTQASSYNEQFF	TGTGCCAGCTCACCCACCCAGGCAAGCTCCTACAATGAGCAGTTCTTC
-	TRBV5-5	TRBJ1-2	-	CASSDQGTVIINYGYTF	TGTGCCAGCAGCGATCAGGGTACAGTGATAATTAACTATGGCTACACCTTC
-	TRBV7-2	TRBJ1-4	few	CASSLENRGAQEKLFF	TGTGCCAGCAGCTTAGAGAATCGGGGGGCGCAGGAAAAACTGTTTTTT
-	TRBV5-1	TRBJ1-6	-	CASSFSTTSPLHF	TGCGCCAGCAGCTTTTCGACTACATCACCCCTCCACTTT
TRBD1	TRBV24-1	TRBJ2-6	-	CATSDLRQGGTGANVLTF	TGTGCCACCAGTGATTTGCGACAGGGGGGGACTGGGGCCAACGTCCTGACTTTC
-	TRBV15	TRBJ1-4	once	CATSRAAVEKLFF	TGTGCCACCAGCAGAGCTGCGGTGGAAAAACTGTTTTTT
TRBD1	TRBV6-6	TRBJ2-5	-	CASKYRGPETQYF	TGTGCCAGCAAATACAGGGGGCCAGAGACCCAGTACTTC
TRBD1	TRBV13	TRBJ1-2	-	CASSQTGTGAQVEYGYTF	TGTGCCAGCAGCCAGACCGGGACAGGGGCCCAAGTGGAGTATGGCTACACCTTC
TRBD1	TRBV29-1	TRBJ1-4	-	CSVTTGARSRNEKLFF	TGCAGCGTCACGACAGGGGCCCGGTCTAGGAATGAAAAACTGTTTTTT
-	TRBV28	TRBJ1-5	-	CASSLYGGVNQPQHF	TGTGCCAGCAGTTTATACGGGGGAGTAAATCAGCCCCAGCATTTT
-	TRBV9	TRBJ2-7	-	CASSATAYFSYEQYF	TGTGCCAGCAGCGCGACAGCCTACTTCTCCTACGAGCAGTACTTC
-	TRBV5-1	TRBJ1-4	-	CASSLDGGDLNEKLFF	TGCGCCAGCTCCCTCGACGGAGGGGATCTTAATGAAAAACTGTTTTTT
TRBD2	TRBV10-1	TRBJ2-1	-	CASSDSGGLIYEQFF	TGCGCCAGCAGTGACAGCGGGGGGCTGATCTATGAGCAGTTCTTC
TRBD2	TRBV5-4	TRBJ2-7	few	CASSSGTSGGEQYF	TGTGCCAGCAGCTCAGGGACTAGCGGGGGTGAGCAGTACTTC
-	TRBV7-2	TRBJ2-7	-	CASSLERDYEQYF	TGTGCCAGCAGCTTAGAACGGGACTACGAGCAGTACTTC
-	TRBV5-1	TRBJ1-2	-	CASSLAGLGGGYTF	TGCGCCAGCAGCTTGGCGGGACTCGGTGGTGGCTACACCTTC
-	TRBV10-2	TRBJ1-5	few	CASCDGGGGTGSNQPQHF	TGCGCCAGCTGTGACGGTGGGGGGGGCACGGGGAGCAATCAGCCCCAGCATTTT
TRBD2	TRBV28	TRBJ2-1	once	CASSGGLAGGRSYNEQFF	TGTGCCAGCAGCGGAGGGCTAGCGGGAGGTCGCTCCTACAATGAGCAGTTCTTC
-	TRBV18	TRBJ1-6	once	CASSLESNSPLHF	TGTGCCAGCTCCCTAGAGAGTAATTCACCCCTCCACTTT
TRBD1	TRBV6-1	TRBJ2-3	-	CASSEDLTGVALGTQYF	TGTGCCAGCAGTGAAGACCTGACAGGGGTTGCATTGGGTACGCAGTATTTT
TRBD1	TRBV6-5	TRBJ1-1	few	CASRPGQGGEAFF	TGTGCCAGCAGGCCTGGACAGGGTGGTGAAGCTTTCTTT
-	TRBV5-6	TRBJ2-1	-	CASSRGTVDDEQFF	TGTGCCAGCAGCCGGGGGACAGTCGACGATGAGCAGTTCTTC
-	TRBV9	TRBJ1-1	-	CASSVDLGTNTEAFF	TGTGCCAGCAGCGTAGACTTAGGGACTAACACTGAAGCTTTCTTT
TRBD1	TRBV14	TRBJ1-2	-	CASSPQRGQGGGYTF	TGTGCCAGCAGCCCCCAAAGAGGACAGGGTGGTGGCTACACCTTC
-	TRBV2	TRBJ2-1	-	CASSKQGGNNEQFF	TGTGCCAGCAGTAAACAGGGAGGGAACAATGAGCAGTTCTTC
TRBD1	TRBV10-3	TRBJ1-1	-	CAISDYGQGRDTEAFF	TGTGCCATCAGTGACTACGGACAGGGTCGGGACACTGAAGCTTTCTTT
-	TRBV6-5	TRBJ1-6	-	CASSYVATNSPLHF	TGTGCCAGCAGTTACGTGGCCACCAATTCACCCCTCCACTTT
-	TRBV30	TRBJ1-2	-	CAWTVGIGYTF	TGTGCCTGGACCGTCGGGATAGGCTACACCTTC
TRBD2	TRBV6-5	TRBJ2-1	-	CASSSRTSGSYNEQFF	TGTGCCAGCAGTTCCCGAACTAGCGGCTCCTACAATGAGCAGTTCTTC
TRBD2	TRBV9	TRBJ2-1	-	CASSVGHGLAGYNEQFF	TGTGCCAGCAGCGTAGGGCATGGACTAGCGGGTTACAATGAGCAGTTCTTC
-	TRBV6-1	TRBJ1-3	few	CASSEAVAAAFGNTIYF	TGTGCCAGCAGTGAAGCGGTGGCGGCAGCCTTTGGAAACACCATATATTTT